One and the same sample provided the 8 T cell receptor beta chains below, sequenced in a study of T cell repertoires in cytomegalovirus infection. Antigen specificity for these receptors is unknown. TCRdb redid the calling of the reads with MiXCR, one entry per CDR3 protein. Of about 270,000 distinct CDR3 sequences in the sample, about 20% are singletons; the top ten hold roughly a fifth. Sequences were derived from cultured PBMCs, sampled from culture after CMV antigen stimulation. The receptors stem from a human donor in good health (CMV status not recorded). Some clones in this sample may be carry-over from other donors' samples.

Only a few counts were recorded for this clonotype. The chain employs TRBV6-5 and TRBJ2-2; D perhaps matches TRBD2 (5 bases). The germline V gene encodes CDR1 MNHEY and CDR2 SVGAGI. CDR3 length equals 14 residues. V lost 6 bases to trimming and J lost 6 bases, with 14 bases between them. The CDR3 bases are TGTGCCAGCAGCTACACTATGGAGGCCGGGGAGCTGTTTTTT. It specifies CASSYTMEAGELFF.

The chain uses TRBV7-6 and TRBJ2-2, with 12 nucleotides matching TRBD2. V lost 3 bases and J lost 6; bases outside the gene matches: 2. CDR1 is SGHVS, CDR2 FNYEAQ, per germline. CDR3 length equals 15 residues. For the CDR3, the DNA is TGTGCCAGCAGCTTGGCTAGCGGGAGGGCCGGGGAGCTGTTTTTT. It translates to CASSLASGRAGELFF.

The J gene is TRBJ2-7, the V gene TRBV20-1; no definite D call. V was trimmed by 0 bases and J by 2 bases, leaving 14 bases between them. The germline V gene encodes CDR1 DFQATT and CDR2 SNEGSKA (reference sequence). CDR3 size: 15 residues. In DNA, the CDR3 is TGCAGTGCTAGAGATCGTTCAAGGAGTACCTACGAGCAGTACTTC. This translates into CSARDRSRSTYEQYF.

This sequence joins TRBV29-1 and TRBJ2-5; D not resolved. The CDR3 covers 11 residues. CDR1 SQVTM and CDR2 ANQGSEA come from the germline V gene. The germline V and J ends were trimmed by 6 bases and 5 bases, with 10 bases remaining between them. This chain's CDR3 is CSVAAGETQYF. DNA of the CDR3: TGCAGCGTCGCGGCCGGGGAGACCCAGTACTTC.

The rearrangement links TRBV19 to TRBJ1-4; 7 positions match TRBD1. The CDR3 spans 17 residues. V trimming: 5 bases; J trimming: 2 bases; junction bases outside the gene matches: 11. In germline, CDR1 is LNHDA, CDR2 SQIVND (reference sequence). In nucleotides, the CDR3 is TGTGCCAGTAGTCGGCCGGAGGGGGCTCGTACTAATGAAAAACTGTTTTTT. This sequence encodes CASSRPEGARTNEKLFF. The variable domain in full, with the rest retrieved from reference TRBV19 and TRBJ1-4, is DGGITQSPKYLFRKEGQNVTLSCEQNLNHDAMYWYRQDPGQGLRLIYYSQIVNDFQKGDIAEGYSVSREKKESFPLTVTSAQKNPTAFYLCASSRPEGARTNEKLFFGSGTQLSVL.

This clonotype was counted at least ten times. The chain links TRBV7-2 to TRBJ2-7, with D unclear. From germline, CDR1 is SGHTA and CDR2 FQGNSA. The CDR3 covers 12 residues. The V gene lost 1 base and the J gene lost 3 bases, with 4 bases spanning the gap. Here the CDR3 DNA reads TGTGCCAGCAGCTTAGGGGACTACGAGCAGTACTTC. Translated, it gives CASSLGDYEQYF.

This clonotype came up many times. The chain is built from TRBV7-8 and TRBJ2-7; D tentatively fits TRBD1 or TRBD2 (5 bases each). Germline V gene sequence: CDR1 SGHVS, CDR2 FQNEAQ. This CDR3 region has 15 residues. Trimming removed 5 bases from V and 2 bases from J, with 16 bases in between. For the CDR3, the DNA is TGTGCCAGCAGCGTAAGCCGGGACGCGACCTACGAGCAGTACGTC. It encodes CASSVSRDATYEQYV.

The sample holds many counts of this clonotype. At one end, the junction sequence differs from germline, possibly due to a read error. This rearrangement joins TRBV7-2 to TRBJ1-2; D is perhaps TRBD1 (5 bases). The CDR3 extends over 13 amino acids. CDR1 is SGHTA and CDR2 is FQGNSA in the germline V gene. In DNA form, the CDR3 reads TGTGCCAGCAGGTCCAGGGTAAACTCTGGCTACACCTTC. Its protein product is CASRSRVNSGYTF.